This TCR beta chain was sequenced during a study of blood T cell repertoires in COVID-19. Study in general: The United States, Italy and Spain were the sources of the acute and convalescent COVID-19 samples.

The CDR3 contains 12 residues. The V gene end was trimmed by 6 bases and the J gene end by 6 bases; junction bases not matched to a gene: 4. In germline, CDR1 is MDHEN, CDR2 SYDVKM. TCRdb's table, derived via immunoSEQ multiplex PCR, lists solely in-frame clones and lacks some. Here the sample spans under 85,000 clones, about three quarters being singletons. This TCR came from a woman of 80 years or more with active or convalescent COVID-19. Sequencing used peripheral blood. The chain carries TRBV28 and TRBJ1-1; 7 bases agree with TRBD1. The CDR3 is CASSPTGSEAFF. CDR3 bases: TGTGCCAGCAGCCCGACAGGGTCTGAAGCTTTCTTT. The full variable domain, its missing parts supplied by reference TRBV28 and TRBJ1-1, is DVKVTQSSRYLVKRTGEKVFLECVQDMDHENMFWYRQDPGLGLRLIYFSYDVKMKEKGDIPEGYSVSREKKERFSLILESASTNQTSMYLCASSPTGSEAFFGQGTRLTVV.